Below are 21 T cell receptor beta chains sequenced from a single sample in a study of PD-1 blockade in classical Hodgkin lymphoma. Time point noted: newly diagnosed, previously untreated cHL patient sample. Investigators isolated CD4+ T cells from thawed PBMCs through magnetic negative selection. Sequencing used immunoSEQ multiplex PCR; TCRdb keeps in-frame clones, though not all of them. The table records tens of thousands of clones, about 85% of them present only once. Sequenced input: CD4+ T cells from blood. The receptors were sampled from a human donor with classical Hodgkin lymphoma.

The rearrangement uses TRBV23-1 and TRBJ1-3, with D possibly TRBD1 on 5 matching bases. TRBV23-1 qualifies as an ORF whose function is uncertain. V was cut by 0 bases and J by 0 bases, with 15 bases left in between. The CDR3 is made up of 18 amino acids. CDR3 sequence reads: CASSQSGRAGGSGNTIYF. In nucleotides, the CDR3 is TGCGCCAGCAGTCAATCGGGTCGGGCGGGGGGCTCTGGAAACACCATATATTTT.

The gene calls are TRBV5-5 and TRBJ2-2, with D uncertain. The germline gives CDR1 SGHKS, CDR2 YYEKEE (reference sequence). The CDR3 length is 14 residues. V was clipped by 0 bases and J by 6 bases, with 9 bases between them. The CDR3 region is CASSLERGAGELFF. The CDR3 region has the DNA TGTGCCAGCAGCTTGGAGAGAGGTGCCGGGGAGCTGTTTTTT.

The chain is built from TRBV2 and TRBJ2-7; D assignment may be TRBD1 or TRBD2 (6 bases each). CDR3 length equals 11 residues. Per germline, CDR1 SNHLY and CDR2 FYNNEI. Between the trimmed V and J ends, which lost 8 bases and 2 bases, there was a span of 7 bases. In DNA, the CDR3 is TGTGCCAGCGGGGGGCCCTACGAGCAGTACTTC. Its protein is CASGGPYEQYF. Complete variable domain (other parts from reference TRBV2 and TRBJ2-7): EPEVTQTPSHQVTQMGQEVILRCVPISNHLYFYWYRQILGQKVEFLVSFYNNEISEKSEIFDDQFSVERPDGSNFTLKIRSTKLEDSAMYFCASGGPYEQYFGPGTRLTVT.

The chain employs TRBV28 and TRBJ1-2; TRBD1 aligns across 9 bases. V gave up 5 bases and J gave up 6 bases; unmatched junction bases: 1. CDR3 length: 12 amino acids. Germline V gene sequence: CDR1 MDHEN, CDR2 SYDVKM. The DNA of the CDR3 is TGTGCCAGCAGTCGACAGGGGGATGGCTACACCTTC. It codes for CASSRQGDGYTF.

The J gene is TRBJ1-5, the V gene TRBV15; D gene uncertain. There are 15 residues in the CDR3. Germline CDR1 and CDR2: LNHNV and YYDKDF (reference sequence). V was trimmed by 1 base and J by 5 bases, leaving 12 bases between them. CDR3 residues: CATSRAAETYQPQHF. The CDR3 DNA is TGTGCCACCAGCAGAGCGGCAGAGACCTATCAGCCCCAGCATTTT.

The J gene is TRBJ2-3, the V gene TRBV14; TRBD2 is a possible D gene (6 bases). Germline V gene lookup returns CDR1 SGHDN and CDR2 FVKESK. V lost 1 base and J 3 bases, leaving 14 bases between the germline ends. This CDR3 is 16 amino acids long. DNA for the CDR3: TGTGCCAGCAGCCAAGTGGCGGGGCGAAGGACAGATACGCAGTATTTT. The encoded protein is CASSQVAGRRTDTQYF.

This clone was seen a single time. V is TRBV28 and J is TRBJ1-5, with 7 nucleotides matching TRBD1. The V gene's germline CDR1 is MDHEN and CDR2 SYDVKM. Trimming removed 3 bases from V and 8 bases from J; junction bases left unmatched: 10. The CDR3 runs to 15 residues. CDR3 residues: CASSFVRGGGEPQHF. The CDR3 nucleotides are TGTGCCAGCAGTTTTGTCAGGGGGGGCGGCGAGCCCCAGCATTTT. The full variable domain, completed using reference TRBV28 and TRBJ1-5, is DVKVTQSSRYLVKRTGEKVFLECVQDMDHENMFWYRQDPGLGLRLIYFSYDVKMKEKGDIPEGYSVSREKKERFSLILESASTNQTSMYLCASSFVRGGGEPQHFGDGTRLSIL.

The chain uses TRBV2 and TRBJ2-7, with no clear D. The CDR3 is 12 amino acids. Germline V gives CDR1 SNHLY, CDR2 FYNNEI. The V end was cut by 4 bases, the J end by 2 bases, with 6 bases between. As DNA, the CDR3 is TGTGCCAGCAGTGTAGAAGCCTACGAGCAGTACGTC. Translating it yields CASSVEAYEQYV.

This chain uses TRBV25-1 with TRBJ2-7; 8 nucleotides align to TRBD1. Germline loops: CDR1 MGHDK, CDR2 SYGVNS. The CDR3 is made up of 17 amino acids. Trimming cost V 6 bases and J 6 bases; bases outside gene matches: 19. CDR3 region: CASRQLEWTGPSFEQYF. Written as DNA, the CDR3 is TGTGCCAGCAGACAACTGGAATGGACAGGGCCAAGTTTCGAGCAGTACTTC.

This clone is a singleton in its sample. The V and J genes are TRBV2 and TRBJ2-3; TRBD2 is a possible D gene (5 bases). Germline values: CDR1 SNHLY, CDR2 FYNNEI. The length of the CDR3 is 14 residues. V was trimmed by 8 bases and J by 2 bases, leaving 14 bases between them. CDR3 amino acids: CASLLQRSTDTQYF. The CDR3 nucleotides are TGTGCCAGCCTCCTCCAGCGGTCCACAGATACGCAGTATTTT.

The chain uses TRBV7-9 and TRBJ2-7, with TRBD2 identical over 13 bases. Germline-derived CDR1 and CDR2 are SEHNR and FQNEAQ (reference sequence). V was clipped by 4 bases and J by 6 bases; unmatched bases: 9. The CDR3 has 16 amino acids. The CDR3 is CASSSRTSGRTGEQYV. CDR3 coding DNA: TGTGCCAGCAGCTCTCGGACTAGCGGGAGAACGGGCGAGCAGTACGTC.

The gene calls are TRBV7-2 and TRBJ1-6, with D possibly being TRBD1 (5 bases). V lost 1 base, J lost 14 bases, and 9 bases lay in between. Germline V gene sequence: CDR1 SGHTA, CDR2 FQGNSA. The CDR3 is 12 residues long. CDR3 region: CASSLEWGTLHF. The DNA for the CDR3 is TGTGCCAGCAGCTTAGAATGGGGGACCCTCCACTTT.

This chain joins TRBV2 and TRBJ2-3, with 7 bases aligning to TRBD1. The trim removed 4 bases at V and 2 bases at J, leaving 6 bases unmatched. The CDR3 loop spans 15 amino acids. Germline values: CDR1 SNHLY, CDR2 FYNNEI. DNA for the CDR3: TGTGCCAGCAGTGGGCAGGGGGTAATCACAGATACGCAGTATTTT. Encoded protein: CASSGQGVITDTQYF.

The CDR3 region has the DNA TGCGCCAGCAGCGTGGGGACTGCCGAGCAGTACTTC. Translating gives CASSVGTAEQYF. The J gene is TRBJ2-7, the V gene TRBV10-1; D is perhaps TRBD2 (6 bases). V was pared by 6 bases and J by 6 bases, with 12 bases between. CDR1 is WNHNN and CDR2 is SYGVQD in the germline V gene (reference sequence). CDR3 length equals 12 residues.

The rearrangement links TRBV6-5 to TRBJ1-1; perhaps TRBD1 as D (6 bases). Trimming shortened V by 6 bases and J by 5 bases, and 19 bases separated the two germline ends. The CDR3 extends over 15 amino acids. Germline lookup yields CDR1 MNHEY and CDR2 SVGAGI. CDR3 DNA sequence: TGTGCCAGCAGGCGGCAGGGGACTAGGGGGACTGAAGCTTTCTTT. This gives the protein CASRRQGTRGTEAFF.

The CDR3 here is CAISSGAVNEAFF. In DNA form, the CDR3 reads TGTGCCATCAGCTCAGGGGCCGTGAATGAAGCTTTCTTT. The chain recombines TRBV10-3 with TRBJ1-1; weak D call: TRBD1 (6 bases). Germline V lookup: CDR1 ENHRY, CDR2 SYGVKD. The CDR3 covers 13 residues. The V and J ends lost 6 bases and 7 bases respectively, with 15 bases between them.

This clone has a single count. The V gene is TRBV28, the J gene TRBJ2-7, with 10 bases matching TRBD1. The V gene's germline CDR1 is MDHEN and CDR2 SYDVKM. The CDR3 consists of 13 residues. Losses at the gene ends were 6 bases for V and 5 bases for J; bases not matched to a gene: 4. The CDR3 loop reads CASRLTGGHEQYF. CDR3 coding DNA: TGTGCCAGCAGACTGACAGGGGGCCACGAGCAGTACTTC.

This chain joins TRBV5-4 and TRBJ1-5, with a possible D match to TRBD1 (6 bases). The CDR3 totals 14 residues. CDR1 is SGHNT and CDR2 is YYREEE in the germline V gene (reference sequence). The V gene lost 3 bases and the J gene lost 2 bases, with 9 bases spanning the gap. Written as DNA, the CDR3 is TGTGCCAGCAGCTCAGGGGCGGGCAATCAGCCCCAGCATTTT. As protein: CASSSGAGNQPQHF.

This rearrangement joins TRBV27 to TRBJ1-2; TRBD1 matches at 11 bases. Germline CDR1 reads MNHEY; CDR2 reads SMNVEV (reference sequence). The CDR3 is made up of 13 amino acids. V lost 5 bases and J lost 7; bases outside the gene matches: 3. CDR3 DNA: TGTGCCAGCAGTCCCGGGACAGGGGGTGGCTACACCTTC. Translation: CASSPGTGGGYTF.

To note about this clone: The germline gene is not matched at one end of the junction; a read error may be the cause. The chain joins TRBV6-1 to TRBJ1-3, with D unresolved. In germline, CDR1 is MNHNS, CDR2 SASEGT. The length of the CDR3 is 16 residues. For the CDR3, the DNA is TGTGCCATCAGTGAGTCGGATGGAAGAAGTGGAAACACCATATATTTT. It yields the protein CAISESDGRSGNTIYF.

The chain links TRBV5-1 to TRBJ1-1; the match to TRBD1 covers 11 bases. The CDR3 length is 13 residues. In germline, CDR1 is SGHRS, CDR2 YFSETQ. V shed 5 bases and J 3 bases; nucleotides not matched to a gene: 0. In nucleotides, the CDR3 is TGCGCCAGCAGGGGACAGGGGGACACTGAAGCTTTCTTT. Translation: CASRGQGDTEAFF.